One TCR beta chain is described in this entry. The data stem from a study of technical replicates of blood from several donors. Germline CDR1 SGHTA, CDR2 FQGNSA. The CDR3 has 18 residues. Trimming at V came to 1 base and at J to 6 bases, leaving 13 bases not matched to a gene. Repertoires were generated with immunoSEQ multiplex PCR, while TCRdb's copy carries only in-frame clones and drops some. The repertoire has 80,000 or so clones, approximately 95% of them found once; the top ten carry 0.36%. This clonotype was sampled from a human donor in good health. The sequencing input was T cells isolated from PBMCs. The chain links TRBV7-2 to TRBJ2-7; 12 nucleotides match TRBD2. The CDR3 coding sequence is TGTGCCAGCAGCTTAGTCCCTAGCGGGAGGGCCTTCTTACCCGAGCAGTACTTC. This sequence encodes CASSLVPSGRAFLPEQYF.